This entry is about one T cell receptor (beta chain). This entry comes from a study of blood T cell repertoires in COVID-19. On the study more broadly: Researchers got acute and convalescent COVID-19 samples from the United States, Italy and Spain.

This CDR3 comprises 13 residues. The ends were cut back, 2 bases at V and 2 bases at J, with 7 bases in the middle. Looked up from germline, CDR1 is SGHDT and CDR2 is YYEEEE. The repertoire was sequenced with immunoSEQ multiplex PCR; TCRdb's copy has only in-frame clones and lacks some. The table lists about 140,000 clones, roughly 87% of them singletons. This receptor was obtained from a man between 65 and 85 years old with acute or convalescent COVID-19. This sequence joins TRBV5-6 and TRBJ1-2, with D hard to call. The sequencing input was peripheral blood. As DNA, the CDR3 is TGTGCCAGCAGCTTTGGTGAGAACTATGGCTACACCTTC. Translation: CASSFGENYGYTF.